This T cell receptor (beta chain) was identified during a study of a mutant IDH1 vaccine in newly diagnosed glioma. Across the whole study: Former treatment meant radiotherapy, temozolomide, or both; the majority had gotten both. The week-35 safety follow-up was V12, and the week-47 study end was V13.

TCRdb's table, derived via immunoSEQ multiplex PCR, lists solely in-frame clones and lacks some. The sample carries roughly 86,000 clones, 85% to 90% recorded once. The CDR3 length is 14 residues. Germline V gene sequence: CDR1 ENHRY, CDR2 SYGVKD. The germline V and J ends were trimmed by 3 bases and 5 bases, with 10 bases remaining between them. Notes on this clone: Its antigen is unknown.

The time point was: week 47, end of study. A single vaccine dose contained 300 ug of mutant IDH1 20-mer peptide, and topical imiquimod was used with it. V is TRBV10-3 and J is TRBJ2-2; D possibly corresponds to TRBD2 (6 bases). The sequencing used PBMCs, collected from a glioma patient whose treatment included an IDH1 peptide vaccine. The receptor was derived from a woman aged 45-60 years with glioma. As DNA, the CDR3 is TGTGCCATCAGTGACGCGGGACGGACCGGGGAGCTGTTTTTT. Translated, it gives CAISDAGRTGELFF.